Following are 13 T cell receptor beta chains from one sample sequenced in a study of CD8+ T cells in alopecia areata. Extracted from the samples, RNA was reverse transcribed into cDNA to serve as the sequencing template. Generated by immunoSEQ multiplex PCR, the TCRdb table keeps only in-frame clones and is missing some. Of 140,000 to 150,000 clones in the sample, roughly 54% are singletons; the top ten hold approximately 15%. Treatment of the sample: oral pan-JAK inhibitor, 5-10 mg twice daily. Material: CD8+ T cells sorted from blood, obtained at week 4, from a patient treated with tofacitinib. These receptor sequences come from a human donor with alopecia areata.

Written as DNA, the CDR3 is TGTGCCAGCAGTTGGGGCAGAGCTAGCACAGATACGCAGTATTTT. Translated, it gives CASSWGRASTDTQYF. The J gene is TRBJ2-3, the V gene TRBV6-5; D possibly corresponds to TRBD1 (5 bases). The CDR3 has 15 residues. V lost 4 bases to trimming and J lost 0 bases, with 11 bases between them. The germline gives CDR1 MNHEY, CDR2 SVGAGI.

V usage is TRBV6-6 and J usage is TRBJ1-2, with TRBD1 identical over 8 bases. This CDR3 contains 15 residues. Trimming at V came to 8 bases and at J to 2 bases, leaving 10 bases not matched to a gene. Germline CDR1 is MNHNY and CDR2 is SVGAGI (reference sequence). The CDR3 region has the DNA TGTGCCAGCGTTAGTTATACAGGGGGGAACTATGGCTACACCTTC. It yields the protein CASVSYTGGNYGYTF.

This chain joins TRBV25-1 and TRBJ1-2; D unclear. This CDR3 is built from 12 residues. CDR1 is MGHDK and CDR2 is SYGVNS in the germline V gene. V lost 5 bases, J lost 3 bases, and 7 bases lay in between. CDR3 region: CASSQAHYGYTF. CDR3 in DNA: TGTGCCAGCAGTCAGGCACACTATGGCTACACCTTC.

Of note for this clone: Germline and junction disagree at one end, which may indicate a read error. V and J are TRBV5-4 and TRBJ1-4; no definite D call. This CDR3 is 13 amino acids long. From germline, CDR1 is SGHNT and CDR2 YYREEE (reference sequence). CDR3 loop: CASSRSTNEKLFF. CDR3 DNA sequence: TGCGCCAGCAGCCGGTCAACTAATGAAAAACTGTTTTTT.

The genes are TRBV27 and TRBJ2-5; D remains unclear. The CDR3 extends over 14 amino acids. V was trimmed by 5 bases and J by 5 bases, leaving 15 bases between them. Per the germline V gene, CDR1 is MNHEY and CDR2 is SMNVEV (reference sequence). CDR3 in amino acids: CASSALRVRETQYF. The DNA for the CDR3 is TGTGCCAGCAGTGCCCTACGCGTCCGGGAGACCCAGTACTTC.

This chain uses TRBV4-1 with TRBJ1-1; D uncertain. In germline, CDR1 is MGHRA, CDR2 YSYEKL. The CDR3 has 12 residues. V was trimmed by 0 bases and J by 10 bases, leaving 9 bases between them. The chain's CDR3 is CASSQEGGSAFF. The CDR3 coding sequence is TGCGCCAGCAGCCAAGAAGGAGGGTCAGCTTTCTTT.

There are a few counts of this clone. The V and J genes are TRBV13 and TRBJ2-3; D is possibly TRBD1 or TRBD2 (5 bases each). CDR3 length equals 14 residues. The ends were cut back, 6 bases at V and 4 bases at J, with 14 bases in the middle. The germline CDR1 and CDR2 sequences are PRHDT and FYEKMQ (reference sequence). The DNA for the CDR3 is TGTGCCAGCAGTGGGGTCCGGGGCGCAGATACGCAGTATTTT. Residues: CASSGVRGADTQYF.

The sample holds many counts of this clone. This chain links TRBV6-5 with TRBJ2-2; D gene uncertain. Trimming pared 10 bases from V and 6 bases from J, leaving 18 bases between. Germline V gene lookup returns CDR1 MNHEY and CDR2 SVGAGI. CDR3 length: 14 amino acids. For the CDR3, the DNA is TGTGCCACTCGTGGATTATCAGAGTCCGGGGAGCTGTTTTTT. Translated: CATRGLSESGELFF.

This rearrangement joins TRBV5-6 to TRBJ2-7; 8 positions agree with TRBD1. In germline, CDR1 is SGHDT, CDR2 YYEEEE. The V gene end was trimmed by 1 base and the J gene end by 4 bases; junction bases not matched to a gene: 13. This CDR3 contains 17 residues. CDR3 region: CASSLTPHRTGSYEQYF. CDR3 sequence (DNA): TGTGCCAGCAGCTTGACCCCCCACCGGACAGGGTCGTACGAGCAGTACTTC.

The CDR3 protein is CASSVQRNYGYTF. The DNA for the CDR3 is TGCGCCAGCAGTGTCCAGCGTAACTATGGCTACACCTTC. The chain employs TRBV10-1 and TRBJ1-2; D is unresolved. V was cut by 4 bases and J by 1 base, with 7 bases left in between. The length of the CDR3 is 13 residues. The germline V gene has CDR1 WNHNN and CDR2 SYGVQD (reference sequence).

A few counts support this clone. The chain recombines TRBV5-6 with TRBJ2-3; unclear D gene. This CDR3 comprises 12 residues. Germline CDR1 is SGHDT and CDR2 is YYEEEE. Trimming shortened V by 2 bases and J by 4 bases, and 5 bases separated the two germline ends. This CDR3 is CASSFSPDTQYF. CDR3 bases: TGTGCCAGCAGCTTTTCTCCAGATACGCAGTATTTT.

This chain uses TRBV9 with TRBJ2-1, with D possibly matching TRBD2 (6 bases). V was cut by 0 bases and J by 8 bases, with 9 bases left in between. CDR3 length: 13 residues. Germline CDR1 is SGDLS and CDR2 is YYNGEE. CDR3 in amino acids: CASSVGSGDEQFF. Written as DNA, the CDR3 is TGTGCCAGCAGCGTAGGGTCGGGGGATGAGCAGTTCTTC.

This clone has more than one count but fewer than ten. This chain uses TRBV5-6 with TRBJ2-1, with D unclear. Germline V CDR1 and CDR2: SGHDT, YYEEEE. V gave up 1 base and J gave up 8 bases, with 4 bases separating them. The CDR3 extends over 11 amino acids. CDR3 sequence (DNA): TGTGCCAGCAGCTTGAGGGATGAGCAGTTCTTC. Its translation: CASSLRDEQFF.